This T cell receptor beta chain derives from a study of beta chain features in type 1 diabetes. Of the isolated RNA, all was reverse transcribed, and so the sequenced material was expressed TCRB transcripts. Generated by immunoSEQ multiplex PCR, the TCRdb table keeps only in-frame clones and is missing some. Among 200,000 to 250,000 clones listed, around 26% were seen once. Whole-study results and caveats: Among all four CD4+ subsets, Type 1 diabetes patients had TCRB CDR3s that were moderately but significantly shorter.

Sorting based on CD45RO/CCR7/CD25/CD127/CD95/CD27 separated CD4+ naive, central memory, regulatory and stem cell-like memory cells. This clone appeared a few times. The antigen is not known. The CDR3 extends over 16 amino acids. Trimming took off 0 bases at V and 0 bases at J, with 11 bases between the two ends. The V gene's germline CDR1 is LNHNV and CDR2 YYDKDF (reference sequence). The chain recombines TRBV15 with TRBJ1-1, with D perhaps TRBD1 (6 bases). The sequencing sample was made of central memory CD4+ T cells from blood. This clonotype originated in a young man in good health. The CDR3 sequence: CATSRDTGTMNTEAFF. CDR3 nucleotide sequence: TGTGCCACCAGCAGAGACACCGGGACAATGAACACTGAAGCTTTCTTT.